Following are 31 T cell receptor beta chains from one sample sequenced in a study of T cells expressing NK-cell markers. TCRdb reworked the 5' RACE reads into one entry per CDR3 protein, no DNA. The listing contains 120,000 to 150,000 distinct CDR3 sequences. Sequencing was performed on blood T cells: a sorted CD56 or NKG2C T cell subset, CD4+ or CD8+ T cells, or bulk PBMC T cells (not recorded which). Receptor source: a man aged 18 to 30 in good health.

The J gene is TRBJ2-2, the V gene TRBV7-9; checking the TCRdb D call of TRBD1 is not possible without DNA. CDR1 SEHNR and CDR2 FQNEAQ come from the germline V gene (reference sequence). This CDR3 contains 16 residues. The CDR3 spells CASRHSRTGDAGELFF.

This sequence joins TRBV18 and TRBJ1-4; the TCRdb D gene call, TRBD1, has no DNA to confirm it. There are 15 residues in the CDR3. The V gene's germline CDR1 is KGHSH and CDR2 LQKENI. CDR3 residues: CASSEDRNEDEKLFF.

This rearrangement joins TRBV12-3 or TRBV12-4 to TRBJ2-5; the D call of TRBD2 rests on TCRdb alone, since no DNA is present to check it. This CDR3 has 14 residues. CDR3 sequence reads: CASSLRDLKETQYF.

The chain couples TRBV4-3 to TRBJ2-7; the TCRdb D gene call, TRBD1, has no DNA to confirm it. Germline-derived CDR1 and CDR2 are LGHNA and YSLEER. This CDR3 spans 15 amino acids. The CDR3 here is CASSQDSGHSYEQYF.

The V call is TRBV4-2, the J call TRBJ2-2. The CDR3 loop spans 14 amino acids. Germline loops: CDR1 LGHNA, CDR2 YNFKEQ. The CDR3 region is CASSQEKNTGELFF.

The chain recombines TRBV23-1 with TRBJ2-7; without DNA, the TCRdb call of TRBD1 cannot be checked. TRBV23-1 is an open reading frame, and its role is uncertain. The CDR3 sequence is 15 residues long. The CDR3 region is CASSQRDRVSYEQYF.

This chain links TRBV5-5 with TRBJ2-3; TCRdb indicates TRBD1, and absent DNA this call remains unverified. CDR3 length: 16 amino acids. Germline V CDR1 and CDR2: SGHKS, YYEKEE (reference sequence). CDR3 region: CASSLVDRGRTDTQYF.

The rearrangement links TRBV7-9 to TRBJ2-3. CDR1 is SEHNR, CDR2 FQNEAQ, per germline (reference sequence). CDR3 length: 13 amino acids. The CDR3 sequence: CASSLFRSDTQYF.

CDR3 sequence: CASSLATDIFWSQETQYF. V usage is TRBV7-2 and J usage is TRBJ2-5. CDR1 is SGHTA, CDR2 FQGNSA, per germline. The CDR3 totals 18 residues. The whole variable domain, filled in from reference TRBV7-2 and TRBJ2-5, reads GAGVSQSPSNKVTEKGKDVELRCDPISGHTALYWYRQSLGQGLEFLIYFQGNSAPDKSGLPSDRFSAERTGGSVSTLTIQRTQQEDSAVYLCASSLATDIFWSQETQYFGPGTRLLVL.

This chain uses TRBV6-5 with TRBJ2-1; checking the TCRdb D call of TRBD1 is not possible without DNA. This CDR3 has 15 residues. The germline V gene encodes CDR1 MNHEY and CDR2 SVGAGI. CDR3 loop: CASSYSSGTFNEQFF.

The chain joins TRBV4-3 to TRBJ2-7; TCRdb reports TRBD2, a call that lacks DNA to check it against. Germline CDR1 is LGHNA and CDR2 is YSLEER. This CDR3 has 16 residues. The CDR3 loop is CASSQRSGGEHYEQYF.

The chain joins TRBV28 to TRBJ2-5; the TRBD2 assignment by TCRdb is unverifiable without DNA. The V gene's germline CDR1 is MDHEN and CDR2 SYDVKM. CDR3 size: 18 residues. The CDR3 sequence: CASSFLGVAGGPGETQYF.

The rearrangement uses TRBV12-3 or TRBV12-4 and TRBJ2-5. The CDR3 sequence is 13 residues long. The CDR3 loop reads CASRDLGQETQYF.

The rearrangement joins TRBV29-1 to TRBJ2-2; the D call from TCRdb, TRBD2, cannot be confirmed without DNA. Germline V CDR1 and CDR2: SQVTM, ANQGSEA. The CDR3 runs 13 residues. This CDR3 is CSVGLAGAGELFF.

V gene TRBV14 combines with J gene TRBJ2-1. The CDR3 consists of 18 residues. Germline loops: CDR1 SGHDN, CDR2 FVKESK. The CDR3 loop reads CASSQDRPMSLSYNEQFF.

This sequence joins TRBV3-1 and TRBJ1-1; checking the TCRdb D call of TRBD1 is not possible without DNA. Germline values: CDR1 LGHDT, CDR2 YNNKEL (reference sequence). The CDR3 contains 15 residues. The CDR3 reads CASSSGFMGNTEAFF.

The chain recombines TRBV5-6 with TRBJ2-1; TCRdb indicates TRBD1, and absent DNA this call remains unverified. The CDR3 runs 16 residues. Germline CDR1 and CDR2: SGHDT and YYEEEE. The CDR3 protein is CASSLGKGILYNEQFF.

The CDR3 sequence: CSAWVRETQYF. V gene TRBV29-1 combines with J gene TRBJ2-5; TCRdb's D gene call, TRBD1, goes unchecked for lack of DNA. In germline, CDR1 is SQVTM, CDR2 ANQGSEA. The CDR3 spans 11 residues.

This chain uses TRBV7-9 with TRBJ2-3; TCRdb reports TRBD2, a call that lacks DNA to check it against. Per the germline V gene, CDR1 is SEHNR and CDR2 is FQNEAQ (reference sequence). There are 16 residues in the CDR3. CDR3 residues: CASSLLPLAASDTQYF. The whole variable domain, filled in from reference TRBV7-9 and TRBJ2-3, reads DTGVSQNPRHKITKRGQNVTFRCDPISEHNRLYWYRQTLGQGPEFLTYFQNEAQLEKSRLLSDRFSAERPKGSFSTLEIQRTEQGDSAMYLCASSLLPLAASDTQYFGPGTRLTVL.

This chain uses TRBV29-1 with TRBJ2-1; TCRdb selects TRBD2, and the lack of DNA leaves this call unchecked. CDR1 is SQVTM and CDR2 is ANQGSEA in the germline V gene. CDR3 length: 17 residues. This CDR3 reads CSVESYLGEGRSNEQFF.

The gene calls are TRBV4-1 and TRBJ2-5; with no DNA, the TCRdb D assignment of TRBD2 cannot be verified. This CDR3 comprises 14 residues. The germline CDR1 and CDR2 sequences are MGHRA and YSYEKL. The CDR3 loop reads CASSQGTFQETQYF.

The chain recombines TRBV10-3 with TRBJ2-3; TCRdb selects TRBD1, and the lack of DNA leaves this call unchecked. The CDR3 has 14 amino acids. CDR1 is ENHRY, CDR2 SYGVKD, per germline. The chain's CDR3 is CAIKDPGETDTQYF.

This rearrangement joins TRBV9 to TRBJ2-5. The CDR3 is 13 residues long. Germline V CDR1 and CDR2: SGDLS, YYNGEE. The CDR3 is CASSGSSPQTQYF.

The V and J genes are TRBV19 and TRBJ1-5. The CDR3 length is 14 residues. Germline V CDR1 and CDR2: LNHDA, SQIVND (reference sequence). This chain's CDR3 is CASSLGLTNQPQHF.

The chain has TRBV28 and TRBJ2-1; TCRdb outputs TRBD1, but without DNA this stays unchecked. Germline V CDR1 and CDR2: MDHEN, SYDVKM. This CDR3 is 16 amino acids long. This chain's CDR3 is CASRPRGASPNNEQFF.

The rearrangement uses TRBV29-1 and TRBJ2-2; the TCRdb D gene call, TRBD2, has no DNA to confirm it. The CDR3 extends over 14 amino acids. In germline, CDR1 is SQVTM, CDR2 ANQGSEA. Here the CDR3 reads CSASGRGFTGELFF.

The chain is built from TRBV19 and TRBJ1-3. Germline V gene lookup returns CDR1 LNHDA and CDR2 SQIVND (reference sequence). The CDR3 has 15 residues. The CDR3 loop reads CASSMVAGHGNTIYF.

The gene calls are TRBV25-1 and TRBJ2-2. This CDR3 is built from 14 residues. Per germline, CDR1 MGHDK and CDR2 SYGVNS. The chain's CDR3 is CASRTDQYTGELFF.

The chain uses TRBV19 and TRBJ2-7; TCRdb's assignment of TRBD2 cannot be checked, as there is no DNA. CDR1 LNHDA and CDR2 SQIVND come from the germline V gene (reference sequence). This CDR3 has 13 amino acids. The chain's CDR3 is CASSSGVTYEQYF.

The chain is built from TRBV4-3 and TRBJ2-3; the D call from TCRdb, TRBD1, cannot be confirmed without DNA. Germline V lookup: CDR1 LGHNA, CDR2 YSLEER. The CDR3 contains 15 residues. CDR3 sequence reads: CASSQEGRGTDTQYF.

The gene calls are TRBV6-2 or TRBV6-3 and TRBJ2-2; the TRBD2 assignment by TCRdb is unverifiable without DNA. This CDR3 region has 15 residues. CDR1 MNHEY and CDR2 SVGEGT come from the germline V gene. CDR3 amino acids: CASSPHAGGTGELFF.